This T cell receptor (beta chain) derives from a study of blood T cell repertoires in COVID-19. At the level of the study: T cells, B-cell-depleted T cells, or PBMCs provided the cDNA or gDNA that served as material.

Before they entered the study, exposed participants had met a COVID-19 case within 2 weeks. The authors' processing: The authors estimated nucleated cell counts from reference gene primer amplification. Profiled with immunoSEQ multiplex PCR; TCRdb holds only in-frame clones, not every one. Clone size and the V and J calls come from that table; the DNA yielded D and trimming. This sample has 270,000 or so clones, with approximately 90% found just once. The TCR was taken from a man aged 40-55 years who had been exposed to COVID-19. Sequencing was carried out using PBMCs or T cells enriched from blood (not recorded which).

The CDR3 region is CASSYSPTGIGNTIYF. The CDR3 region has the DNA TGTGCCAGCAGTTACTCCCCTACAGGGATCGGAAACACCATATATTTT. This rearrangement joins TRBV6-5 to TRBJ1-3; D perhaps matches TRBD1 (6 bases). The CDR3 length is 16 residues. Germline V CDR1 and CDR2: MNHEY, SVGAGI. V dropped 0 bases and J dropped 4 bases, with 13 bases sitting between them.